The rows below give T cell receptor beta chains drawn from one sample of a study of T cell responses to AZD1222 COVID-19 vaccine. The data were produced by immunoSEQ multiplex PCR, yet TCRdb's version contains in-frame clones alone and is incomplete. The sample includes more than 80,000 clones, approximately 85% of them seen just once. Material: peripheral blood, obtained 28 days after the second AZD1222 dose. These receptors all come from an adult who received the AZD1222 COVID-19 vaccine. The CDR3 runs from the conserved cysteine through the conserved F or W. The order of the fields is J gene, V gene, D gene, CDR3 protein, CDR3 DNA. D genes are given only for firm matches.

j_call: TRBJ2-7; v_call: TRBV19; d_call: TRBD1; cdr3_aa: CASSPERTGTGQYF; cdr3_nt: TGTGCCAGTAGTCCAGAAAGGACAGGGACAGGGCAGTACTTC
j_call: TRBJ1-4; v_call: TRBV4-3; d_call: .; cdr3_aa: CASSQDWGITNEKLFF; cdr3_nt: TGCGCCAGCAGCCAAGATTGGGGGATAACTAATGAAAAACTGTTTTTT
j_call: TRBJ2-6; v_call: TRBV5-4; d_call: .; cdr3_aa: CASSVWRGASGANVLTF; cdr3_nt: TGTGCCAGCAGCGTCTGGAGGGGGGCCTCTGGGGCCAACGTCCTGACTTTC
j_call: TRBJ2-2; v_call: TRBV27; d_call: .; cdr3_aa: CASSLIRPTGELFF; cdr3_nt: TGTGCCAGCAGTTTAATTAGACCCACCGGGGAGCTGTTTTTT
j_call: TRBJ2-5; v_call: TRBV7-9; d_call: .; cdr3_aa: CASSFSTATQETQYF; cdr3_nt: TGTGCCAGCAGCTTTTCAACTGCCACCCAAGAGACCCAGTACTTC
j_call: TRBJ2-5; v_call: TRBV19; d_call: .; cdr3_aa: CASSQNPGEETQYF; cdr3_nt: TGTGCCAGTAGCCAGAACCCGGGGGAAGAGACCCAGTACTTC
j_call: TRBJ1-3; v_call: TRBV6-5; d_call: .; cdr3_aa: CASSWSLGSGNTIYF; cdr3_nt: TGTGCCAGCAGTTGGAGTCTCGGGTCTGGAAACACCATATATTTT
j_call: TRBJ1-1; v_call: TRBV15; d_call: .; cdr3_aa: CATSRERPVNTEAFF; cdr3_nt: TGTGCCACCAGCAGAGAAAGGCCGGTGAACACTGAAGCTTTCTTT
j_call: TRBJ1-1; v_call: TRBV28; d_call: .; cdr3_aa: CASSLRNTEAFF; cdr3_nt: TGTGCCAGCAGTTTAAGGAACACTGAAGCTTTCTTT
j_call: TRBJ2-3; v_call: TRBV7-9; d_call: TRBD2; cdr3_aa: CASSQRRLAGGPSTDTQYF; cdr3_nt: TGTGCCAGCAGCCAGCGAAGACTAGCGGGGGGCCCTAGCACAGATACGCAGTATTTT
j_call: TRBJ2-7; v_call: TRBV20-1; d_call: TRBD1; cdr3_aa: CSASTGRGRAGSYEQYF; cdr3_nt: TGCAGTGCTAGTACAGGCAGGGGGCGCGCAGGCTCCTACGAGCAGTACTTC
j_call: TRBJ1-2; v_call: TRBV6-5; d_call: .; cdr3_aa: CASRAPAANYGYTF; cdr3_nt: TGTGCCAGCAGGGCACCAGCGGCTAACTATGGCTACACCTTC
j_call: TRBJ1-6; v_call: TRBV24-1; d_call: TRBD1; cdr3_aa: CATSDFWDSQNSPLHF; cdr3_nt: TGTGCCACCAGTGATTTCTGGGACAGCCAAAATTCACCCCTCCACTTT
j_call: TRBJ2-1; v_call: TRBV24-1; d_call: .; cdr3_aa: CATSDFGAYNEQFF; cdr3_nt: TGTGCCACCAGTGATTTTGGCGCCTACAATGAGCAGTTCTTC
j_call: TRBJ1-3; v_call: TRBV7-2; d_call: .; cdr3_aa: CASSLSLGLAGNTIYF; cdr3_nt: TGTGCCAGCAGCTTAAGTCTGGGGTTGGCTGGAAACACCATATATTTT
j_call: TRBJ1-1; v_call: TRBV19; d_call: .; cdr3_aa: CASSMFLSASNTEAFF; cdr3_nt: TGTGCCAGTAGTATGTTTTTATCAGCTTCGAACACTGAAGCTTTCTTT
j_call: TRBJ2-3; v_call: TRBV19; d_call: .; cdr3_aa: CASSISGKRGTDTQYF; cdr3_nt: TGTGCCAGTAGTATCTCGGGCAAGCGGGGCACAGATACGCAGTATTTT
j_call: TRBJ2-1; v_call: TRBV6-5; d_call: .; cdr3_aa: CASRGLTNEQFF; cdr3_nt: TGTGCCAGCAGAGGACTGACCAATGAGCAGTTCTTC
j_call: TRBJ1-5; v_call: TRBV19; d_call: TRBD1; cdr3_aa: CASQGGDSNQPQHF; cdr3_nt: TGTGCCAGTCAGGGGGGGGACAGTAATCAGCCCCAGCATTTT